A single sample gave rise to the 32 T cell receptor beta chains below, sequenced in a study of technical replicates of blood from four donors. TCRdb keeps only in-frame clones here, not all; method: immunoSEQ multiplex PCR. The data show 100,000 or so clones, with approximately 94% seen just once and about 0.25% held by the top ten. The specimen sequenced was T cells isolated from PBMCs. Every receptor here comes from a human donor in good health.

CDR3 region: CASSQVGAKFRASVDQYF. The CDR3 nucleotides read TGTGCCAGCAGCCAAGTGGGGGCGAAGTTCAGGGCCTCGGTGGACCAGTACTTC. This chain joins TRBV14 and TRBJ2-5, with D possibly being TRBD1 (6 bases). V gave up 1 base and J gave up 10 bases, with 28 bases separating them. Per the germline V gene, CDR1 is SGHDN and CDR2 is FVKESK. CDR3 length: 18 amino acids.

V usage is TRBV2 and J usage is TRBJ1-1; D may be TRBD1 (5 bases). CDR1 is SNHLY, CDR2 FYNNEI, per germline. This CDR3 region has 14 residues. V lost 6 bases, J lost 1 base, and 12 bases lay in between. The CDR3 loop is CASSASGANTEAFF. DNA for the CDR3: TGTGCCAGCAGCGCTAGTGGGGCGAACACTGAAGCTTTCTTT. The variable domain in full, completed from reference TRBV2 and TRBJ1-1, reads EPEVTQTPSHQVTQMGQEVILRCVPISNHLYFYWYRQILGQKVEFLVSFYNNEISEKSEIFDDQFSVERPDGSNFTLKIRSTKLEDSAMYFCASSASGANTEAFFGQGTRLTVV.

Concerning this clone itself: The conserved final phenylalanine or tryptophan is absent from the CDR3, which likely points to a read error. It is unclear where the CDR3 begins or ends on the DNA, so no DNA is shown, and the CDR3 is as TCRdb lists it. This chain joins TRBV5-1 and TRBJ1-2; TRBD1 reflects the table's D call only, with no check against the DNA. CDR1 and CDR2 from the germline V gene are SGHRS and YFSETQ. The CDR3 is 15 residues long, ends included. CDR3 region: CASRSTWDTSTPWSL.

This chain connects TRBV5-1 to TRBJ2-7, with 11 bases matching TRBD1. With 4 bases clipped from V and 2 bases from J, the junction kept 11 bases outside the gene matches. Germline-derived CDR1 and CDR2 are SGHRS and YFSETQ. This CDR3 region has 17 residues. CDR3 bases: TGCGCCAGCAGCCGAGCCGGACAGGGGGCACCAGCCTACGAGCAGTACTTC. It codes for CASSRAGQGAPAYEQYF. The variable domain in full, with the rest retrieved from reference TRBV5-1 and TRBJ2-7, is KAGVTQTPRYLIKTRGQQVTLSCSPISGHRSVSWYQQTPGQGLQFLFEYFSETQRNKGNFPGRFSGRQFSNSRSEMNVSTLELGDSALYLCASSRAGQGAPAYEQYFGPGTRLTVT.

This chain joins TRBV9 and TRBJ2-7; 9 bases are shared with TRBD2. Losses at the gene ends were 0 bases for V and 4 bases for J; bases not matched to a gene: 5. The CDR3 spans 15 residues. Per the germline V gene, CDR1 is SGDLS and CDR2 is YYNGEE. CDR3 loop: CASSVGLAGQYEQYF. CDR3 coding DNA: TGTGCCAGCAGCGTAGGGCTAGCGGGGCAGTACGAGCAGTACTTC.

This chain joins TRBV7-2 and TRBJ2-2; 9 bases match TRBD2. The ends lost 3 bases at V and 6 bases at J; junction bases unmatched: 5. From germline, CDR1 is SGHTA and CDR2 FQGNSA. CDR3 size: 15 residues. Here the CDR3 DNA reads TGTGCCAGCAGCTTTAGCGGGAGTATTCCCGGGGAGCTGTTTTTT. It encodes CASSFSGSIPGELFF.

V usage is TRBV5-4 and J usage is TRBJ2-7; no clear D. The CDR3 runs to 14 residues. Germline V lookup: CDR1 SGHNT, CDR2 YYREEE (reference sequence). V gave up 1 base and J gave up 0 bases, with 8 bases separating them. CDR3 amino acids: CASSLRANSYEQYF. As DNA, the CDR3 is TGTGCCAGCAGCTTGAGAGCAAACTCCTACGAGCAGTACTTC.

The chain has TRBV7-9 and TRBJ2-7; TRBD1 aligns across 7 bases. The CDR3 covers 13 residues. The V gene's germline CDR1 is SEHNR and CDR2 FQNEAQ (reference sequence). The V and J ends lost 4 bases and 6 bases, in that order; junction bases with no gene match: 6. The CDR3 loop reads CASSSRQGSEQYF. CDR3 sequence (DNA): TGTGCCAGCAGCTCGCGACAGGGATCCGAGCAGTACTTC.

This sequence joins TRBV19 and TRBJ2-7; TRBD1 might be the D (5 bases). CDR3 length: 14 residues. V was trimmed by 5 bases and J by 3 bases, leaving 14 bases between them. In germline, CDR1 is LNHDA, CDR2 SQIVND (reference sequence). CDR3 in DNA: TGTGCCAGTAGTCCTCCGGACACGATCTACGAGCAGTACTTC. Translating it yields CASSPPDTIYEQYF.

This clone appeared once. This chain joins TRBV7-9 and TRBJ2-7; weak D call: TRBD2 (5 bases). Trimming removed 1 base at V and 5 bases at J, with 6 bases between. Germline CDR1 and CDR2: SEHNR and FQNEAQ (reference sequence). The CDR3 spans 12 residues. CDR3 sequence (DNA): TGTGCCAGCAGCTTAGACGGGGACGAGCAGTACTTC. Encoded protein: CASSLDGDEQYF.

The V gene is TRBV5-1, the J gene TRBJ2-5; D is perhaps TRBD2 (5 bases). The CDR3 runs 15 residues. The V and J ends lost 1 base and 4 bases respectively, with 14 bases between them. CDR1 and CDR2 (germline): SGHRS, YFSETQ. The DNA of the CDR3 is TGCGCCAGCAGCTTGTTCCCGGGGATAGGAGAGACCCAGTACTTC. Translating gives CASSLFPGIGETQYF.

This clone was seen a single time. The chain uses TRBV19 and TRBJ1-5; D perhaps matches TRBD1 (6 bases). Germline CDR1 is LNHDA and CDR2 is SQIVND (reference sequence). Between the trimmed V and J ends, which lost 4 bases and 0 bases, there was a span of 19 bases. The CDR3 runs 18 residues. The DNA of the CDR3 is TGTGCCAGTAGTACCCCCCACCGACAGGATCTTAGCAATCAGCCCCAGCATTTT. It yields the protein CASSTPHRQDLSNQPQHF.

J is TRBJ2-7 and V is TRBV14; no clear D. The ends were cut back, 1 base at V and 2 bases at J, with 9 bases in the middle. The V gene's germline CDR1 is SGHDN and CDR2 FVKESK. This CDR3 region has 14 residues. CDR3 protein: CASSQGGVTYEQYF. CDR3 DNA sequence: TGTGCCAGCAGCCAAGGAGGCGTAACCTACGAGCAGTACTTC.

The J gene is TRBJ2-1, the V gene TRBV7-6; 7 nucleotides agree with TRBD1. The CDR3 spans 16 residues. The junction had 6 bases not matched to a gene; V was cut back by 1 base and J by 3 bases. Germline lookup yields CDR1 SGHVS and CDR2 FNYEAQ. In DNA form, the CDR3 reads TGTGCCAGCAGCTTAGAGGGACAGCAATACTACAATGAGCAGTTCTTC. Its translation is CASSLEGQQYYNEQFF.

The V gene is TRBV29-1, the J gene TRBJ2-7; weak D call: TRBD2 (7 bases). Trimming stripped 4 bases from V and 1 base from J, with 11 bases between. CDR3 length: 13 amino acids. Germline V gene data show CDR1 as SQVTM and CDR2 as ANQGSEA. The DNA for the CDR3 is TGCAGCGTTGGAGGGGGGGTTTCCTACGAGCAGTACTTC. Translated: CSVGGGVSYEQYF.

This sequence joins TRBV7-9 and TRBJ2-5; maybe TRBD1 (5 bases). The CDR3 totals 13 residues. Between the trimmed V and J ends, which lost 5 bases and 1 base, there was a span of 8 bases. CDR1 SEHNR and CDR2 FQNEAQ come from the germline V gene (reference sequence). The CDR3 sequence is CASSMGPQETQYF. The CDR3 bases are TGTGCCAGCAGCATGGGGCCCCAAGAGACCCAGTACTTC.

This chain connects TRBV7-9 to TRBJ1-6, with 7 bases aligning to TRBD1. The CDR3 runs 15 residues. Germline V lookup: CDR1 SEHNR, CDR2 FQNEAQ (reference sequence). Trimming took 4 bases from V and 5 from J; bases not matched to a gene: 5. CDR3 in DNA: TGTGCCAGCAGCTCCCGAGGGACAGATAATTCACCCCTCCACTTT. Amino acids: CASSSRGTDNSPLHF.

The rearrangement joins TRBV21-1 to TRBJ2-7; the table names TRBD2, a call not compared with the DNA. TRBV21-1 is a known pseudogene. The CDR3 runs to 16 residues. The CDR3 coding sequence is TGTGCCAGCAGCGCACATCCGTGGGGAGAGGCCTACGAGCAGTACTTC. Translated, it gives CASSAHPWGEAYEQYF.

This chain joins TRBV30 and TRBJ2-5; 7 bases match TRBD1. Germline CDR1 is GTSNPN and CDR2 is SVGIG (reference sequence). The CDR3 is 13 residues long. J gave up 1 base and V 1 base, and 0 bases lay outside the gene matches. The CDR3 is CAWSGTGQETQYF. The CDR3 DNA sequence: TGTGCCTGGAGTGGGACAGGCCAAGAGACCCAGTACTTC. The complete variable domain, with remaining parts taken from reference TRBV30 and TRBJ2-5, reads SQTIHQWPATLVQPVGSPLSLECTVEGTSNPNLYWYRQAAGRGLQLLFYSVGIGQISSEVPQNLSASRPQDRQFILSSKKLLLSDSGFYLCAWSGTGQETQYFGPGTRLLVL.

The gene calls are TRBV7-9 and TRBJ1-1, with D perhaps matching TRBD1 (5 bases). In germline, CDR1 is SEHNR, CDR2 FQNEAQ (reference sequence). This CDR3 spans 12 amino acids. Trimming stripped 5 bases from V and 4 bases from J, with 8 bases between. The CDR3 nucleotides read TGTGCCAGCAGCCGGGACTTCACTGAAGCTTTCTTT. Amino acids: CASSRDFTEAFF.

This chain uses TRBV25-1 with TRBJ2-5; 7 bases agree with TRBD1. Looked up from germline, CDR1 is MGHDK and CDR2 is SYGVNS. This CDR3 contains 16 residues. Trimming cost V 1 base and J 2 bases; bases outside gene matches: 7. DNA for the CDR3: TGTGCCAGCAGTGAATTTTCGGGACAGATACAAGAGACCCAGTACTTC. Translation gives CASSEFSGQIQETQYF. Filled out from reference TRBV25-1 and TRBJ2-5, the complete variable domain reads EADIYQTPRYLVIGTGKKITLECSQTMGHDKMYWYQQDPGMELHLIHYSYGVNSTEKGDLSSESTVSRIRTEHFPLTLESARPSHTSQYLCASSEFSGQIQETQYFGPGTRLLVL.

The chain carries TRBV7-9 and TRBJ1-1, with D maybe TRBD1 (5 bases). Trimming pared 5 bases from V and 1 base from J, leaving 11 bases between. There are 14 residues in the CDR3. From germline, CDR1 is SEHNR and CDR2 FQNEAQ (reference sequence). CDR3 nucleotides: TGTGCCAGCAGCCGAAGCGGGACGAACACTGAAGCTTTCTTT. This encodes CASSRSGTNTEAFF.

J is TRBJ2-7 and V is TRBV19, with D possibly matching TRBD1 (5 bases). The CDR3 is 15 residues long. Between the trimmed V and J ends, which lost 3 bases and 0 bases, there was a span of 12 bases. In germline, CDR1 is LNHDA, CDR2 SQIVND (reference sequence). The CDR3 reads CASSIAPTDSYEQYF. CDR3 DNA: TGTGCCAGTAGTATCGCCCCGACAGACTCCTACGAGCAGTACTTC.

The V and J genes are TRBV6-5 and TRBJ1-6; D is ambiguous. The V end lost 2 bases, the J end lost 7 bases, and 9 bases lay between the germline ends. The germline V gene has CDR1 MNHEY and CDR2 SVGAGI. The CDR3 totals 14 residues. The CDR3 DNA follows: TGTGCCAGCAGTTACCGACACTCCAATTCACCCCTCCACTTT. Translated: CASSYRHSNSPLHF.

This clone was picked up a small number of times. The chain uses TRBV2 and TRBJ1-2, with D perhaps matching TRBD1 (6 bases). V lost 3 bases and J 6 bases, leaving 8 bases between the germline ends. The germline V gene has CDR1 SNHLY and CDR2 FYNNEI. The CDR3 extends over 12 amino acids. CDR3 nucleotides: TGTGCCAGCAGTGATTACAGGGATGGCTACACCTTC. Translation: CASSDYRDGYTF.

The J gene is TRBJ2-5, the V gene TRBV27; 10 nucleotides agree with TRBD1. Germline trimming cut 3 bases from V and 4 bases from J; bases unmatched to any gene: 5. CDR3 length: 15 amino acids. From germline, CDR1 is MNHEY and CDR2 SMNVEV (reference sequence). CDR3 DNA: TGTGCCAGCAGTTTTGGGACAGGGGCACTAGAGACCCAGTACTTC. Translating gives CASSFGTGALETQYF.

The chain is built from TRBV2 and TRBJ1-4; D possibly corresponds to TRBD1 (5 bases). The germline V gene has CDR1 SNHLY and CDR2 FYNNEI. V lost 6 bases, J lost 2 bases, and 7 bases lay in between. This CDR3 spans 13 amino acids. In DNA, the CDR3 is TGTGCCAGCAGGACAGACACTAATGAAAAACTGTTTTTT. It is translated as CASRTDTNEKLFF.

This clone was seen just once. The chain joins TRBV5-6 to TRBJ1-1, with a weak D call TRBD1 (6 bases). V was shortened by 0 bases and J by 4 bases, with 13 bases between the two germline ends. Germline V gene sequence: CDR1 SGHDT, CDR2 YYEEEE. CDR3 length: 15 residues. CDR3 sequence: CASSLAVRGGTEAFF. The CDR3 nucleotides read TGTGCCAGCAGCTTGGCCGTAAGGGGGGGCACTGAAGCTTTCTTT.

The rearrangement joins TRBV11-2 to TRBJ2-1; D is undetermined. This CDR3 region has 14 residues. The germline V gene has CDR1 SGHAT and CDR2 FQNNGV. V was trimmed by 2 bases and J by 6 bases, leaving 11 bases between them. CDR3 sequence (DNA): TGTGCCAGCAGCTTACCTTCGTCGGGCAATGAGCAGTTCTTC. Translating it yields CASSLPSSGNEQFF.

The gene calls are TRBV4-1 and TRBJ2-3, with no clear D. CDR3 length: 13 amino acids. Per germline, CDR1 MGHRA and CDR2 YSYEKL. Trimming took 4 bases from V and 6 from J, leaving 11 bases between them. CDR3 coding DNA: TGCGCCAGCAGCCGAGTGGAGTCGGATACGCAGTATTTT. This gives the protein CASSRVESDTQYF.

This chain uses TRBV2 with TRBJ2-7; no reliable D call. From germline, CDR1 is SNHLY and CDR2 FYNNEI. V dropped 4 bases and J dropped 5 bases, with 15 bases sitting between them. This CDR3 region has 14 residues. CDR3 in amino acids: CASSARRGVDEQYF. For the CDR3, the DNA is TGTGCCAGCAGTGCAAGGAGAGGAGTGGACGAGCAGTACTTC.

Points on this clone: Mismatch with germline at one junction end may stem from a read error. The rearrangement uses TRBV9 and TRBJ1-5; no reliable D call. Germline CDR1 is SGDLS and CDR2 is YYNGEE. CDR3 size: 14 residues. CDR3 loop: CASSVGGSDQPQHF. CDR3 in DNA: TGTGCCAGCAGCGTAGGAGGTAGCGATCAGCCCCAGCATTTT. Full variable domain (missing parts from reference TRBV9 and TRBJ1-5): DSGVTQTPKHLITATGQRVTLRCSPRSGDLSVYWYQQSLDQGLQFLIQYYNGEERAKGNILERFSAQQFPDLHSELNLSSLELGDSALYFCASSVGGSDQPQHFGDGTRLSIL.